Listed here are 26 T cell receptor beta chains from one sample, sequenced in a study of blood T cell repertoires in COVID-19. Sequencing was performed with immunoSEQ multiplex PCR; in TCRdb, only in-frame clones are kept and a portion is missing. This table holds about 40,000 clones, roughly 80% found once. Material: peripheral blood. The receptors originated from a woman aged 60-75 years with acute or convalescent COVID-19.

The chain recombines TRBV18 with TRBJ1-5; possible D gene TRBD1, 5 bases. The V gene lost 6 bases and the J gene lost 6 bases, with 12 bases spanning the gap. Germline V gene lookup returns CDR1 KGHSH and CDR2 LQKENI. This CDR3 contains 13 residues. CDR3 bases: TGTGCCAGCTCTCCCCTGGGGGGTCAGCCCCAGCATTTT. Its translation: CASSPLGGQPQHF.

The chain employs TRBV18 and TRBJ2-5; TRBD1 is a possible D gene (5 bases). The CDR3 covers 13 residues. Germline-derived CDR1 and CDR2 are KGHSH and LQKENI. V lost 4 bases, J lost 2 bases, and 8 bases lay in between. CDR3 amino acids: CASSQGQQETQYF. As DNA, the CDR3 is TGTGCCAGCTCACAGGGGCAGCAAGAGACCCAGTACTTC.

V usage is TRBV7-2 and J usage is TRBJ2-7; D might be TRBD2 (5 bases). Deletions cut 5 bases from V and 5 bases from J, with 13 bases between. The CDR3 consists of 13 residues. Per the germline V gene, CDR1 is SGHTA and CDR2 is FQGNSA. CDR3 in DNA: TGTGCCAGCAGCCCCCGGCTAGCTGACGAGCAGTACTTC. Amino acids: CASSPRLADEQYF. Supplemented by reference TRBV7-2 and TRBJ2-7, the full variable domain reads GAGVSQSPSNKVTEKGKDVELRCDPISGHTALYWYRQSLGQGLEFLIYFQGNSAPDKSGLPSDRFSAERTGGSVSTLTIQRTQQEDSAVYLCASSPRLADEQYFGPGTRLTVT.

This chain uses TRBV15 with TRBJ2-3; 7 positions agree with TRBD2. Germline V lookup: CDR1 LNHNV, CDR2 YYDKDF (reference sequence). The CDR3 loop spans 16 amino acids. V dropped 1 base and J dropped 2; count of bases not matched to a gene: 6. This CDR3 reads CATSRGVAGTTDTQYF. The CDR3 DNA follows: TGTGCCACCAGCAGAGGGGTAGCGGGTACCACAGATACGCAGTATTTT. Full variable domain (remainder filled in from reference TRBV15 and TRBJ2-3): DAMVIQNPRYQVTQFGKPVTLSCSQTLNHNVMYWYQQKSSQAPKLLFHYYDKDFNNEADTPDNFQSRRPNTSFCFLDIRSPGLGDTAMYLCATSRGVAGTTDTQYFGPGTRLTVL.

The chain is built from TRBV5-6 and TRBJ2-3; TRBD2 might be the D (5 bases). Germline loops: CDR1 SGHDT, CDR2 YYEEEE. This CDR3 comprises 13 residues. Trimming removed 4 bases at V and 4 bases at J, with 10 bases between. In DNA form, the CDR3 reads TGTGCCAGCAGCCGGGGTTCGGCAGATACGCAGTATTTT. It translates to CASSRGSADTQYF.

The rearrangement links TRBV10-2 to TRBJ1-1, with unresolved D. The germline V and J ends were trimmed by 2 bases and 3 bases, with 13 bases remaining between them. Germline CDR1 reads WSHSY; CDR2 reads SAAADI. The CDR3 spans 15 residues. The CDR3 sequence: CASSEPSGGDTEAFF. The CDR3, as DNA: TGCGCCAGCAGTGAGCCCAGCGGAGGCGACACTGAAGCTTTCTTT.

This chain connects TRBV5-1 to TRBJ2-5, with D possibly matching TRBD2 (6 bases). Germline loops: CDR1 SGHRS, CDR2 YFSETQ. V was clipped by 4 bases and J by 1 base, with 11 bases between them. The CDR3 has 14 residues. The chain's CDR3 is CASSQGLRQETQYF. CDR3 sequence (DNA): TGCGCCAGCAGCCAGGGACTCCGCCAAGAGACCCAGTACTTC.

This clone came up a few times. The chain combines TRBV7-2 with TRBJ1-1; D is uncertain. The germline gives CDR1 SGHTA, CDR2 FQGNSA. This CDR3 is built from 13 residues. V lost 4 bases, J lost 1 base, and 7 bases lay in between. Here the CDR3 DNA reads TGTGCCAGCAGCTCGACACGGAACACTGAAGCTTTCTTT. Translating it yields CASSSTRNTEAFF.

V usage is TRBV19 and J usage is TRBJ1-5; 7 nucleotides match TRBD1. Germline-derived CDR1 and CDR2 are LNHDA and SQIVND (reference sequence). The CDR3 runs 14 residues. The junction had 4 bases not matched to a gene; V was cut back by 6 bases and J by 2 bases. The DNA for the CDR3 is TGTGCCAGTAGCGTCGGACAGGGCAATCAGCCCCAGCATTTT. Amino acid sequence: CASSVGQGNQPQHF.

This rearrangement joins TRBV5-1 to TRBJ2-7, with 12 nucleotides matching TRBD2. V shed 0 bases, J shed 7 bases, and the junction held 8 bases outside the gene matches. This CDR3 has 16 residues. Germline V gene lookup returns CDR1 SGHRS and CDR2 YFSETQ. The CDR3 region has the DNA TGCGCCAGCAGCTTGGCGACTAGCGGGGGACTCCTGGAGCAGTACTTC. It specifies CASSLATSGGLLEQYF.

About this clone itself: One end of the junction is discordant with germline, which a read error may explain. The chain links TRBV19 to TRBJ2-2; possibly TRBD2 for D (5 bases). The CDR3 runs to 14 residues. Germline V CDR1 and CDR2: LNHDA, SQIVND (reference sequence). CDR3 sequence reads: CASSMQREHRGAVF. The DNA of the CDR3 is TGTGCCAGTAGTATGCAAAGGGAACACCGGGGAGCTGTTTTT.

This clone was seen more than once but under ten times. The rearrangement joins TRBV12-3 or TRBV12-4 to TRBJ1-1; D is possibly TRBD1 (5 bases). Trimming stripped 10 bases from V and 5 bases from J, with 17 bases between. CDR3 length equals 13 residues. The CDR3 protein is CATAETELTEAFF. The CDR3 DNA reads TGTGCCACCGCCGAGACAGAGCTTACTGAAGCTTTCTTT.

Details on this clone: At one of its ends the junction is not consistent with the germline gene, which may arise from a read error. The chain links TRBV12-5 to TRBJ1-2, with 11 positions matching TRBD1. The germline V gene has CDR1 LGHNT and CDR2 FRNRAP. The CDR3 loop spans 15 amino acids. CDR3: CASGLPQNGQGALSF. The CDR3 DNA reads TGTGCTAGTGGTTTGCCCCAGAACGGACAGGGGGCCCTCTCCTTC.

This chain's CDR3 is CASSQAFGLADNEQFF. The CDR3 DNA reads as TGTGCCAGCAGCCAAGCCTTCGGACTAGCGGACAATGAGCAGTTCTTC. This sequence joins TRBV3-1 (or the pseudogene TRBV3-2) and TRBJ2-1; 10 bases line up with TRBD2. The CDR3 covers 16 residues. Germline values: CDR1 LGHDT, CDR2 YNNKEL (reference sequence). V shed 1 base, J shed 5 bases, and the junction held 5 bases outside the gene matches.

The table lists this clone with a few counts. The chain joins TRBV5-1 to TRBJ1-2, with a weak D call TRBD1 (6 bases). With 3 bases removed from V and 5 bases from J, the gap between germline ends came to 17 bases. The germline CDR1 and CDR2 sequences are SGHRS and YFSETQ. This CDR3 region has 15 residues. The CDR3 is CASSSSDRLQYGYTF. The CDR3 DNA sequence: TGCGCCAGCAGCTCCTCTGACAGGCTCCAATATGGCTACACCTTC.

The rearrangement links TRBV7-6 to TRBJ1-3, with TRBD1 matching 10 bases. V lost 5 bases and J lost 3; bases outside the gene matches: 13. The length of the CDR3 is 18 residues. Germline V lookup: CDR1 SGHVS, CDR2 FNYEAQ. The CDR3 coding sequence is TGTGCCAGCAGCACAACCCTCCCCGGGACAGGGGATGGAAACACCATATATTTT. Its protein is CASSTTLPGTGDGNTIYF.

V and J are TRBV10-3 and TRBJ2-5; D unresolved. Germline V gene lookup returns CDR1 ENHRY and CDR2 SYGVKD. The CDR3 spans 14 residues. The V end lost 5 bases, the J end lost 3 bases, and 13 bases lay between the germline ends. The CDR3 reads CAISKNDRKETQYF. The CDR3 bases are TGTGCCATCAGTAAAAACGATAGAAAAGAGACCCAGTACTTC.

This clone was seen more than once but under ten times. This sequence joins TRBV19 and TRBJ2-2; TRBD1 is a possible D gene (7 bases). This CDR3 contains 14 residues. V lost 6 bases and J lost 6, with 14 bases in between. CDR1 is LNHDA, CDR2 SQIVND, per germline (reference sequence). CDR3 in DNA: TGTGCCAGTAGGCAGGGGGGAGTGGCCGGGGAGCTGTTTTTT. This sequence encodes CASRQGGVAGELFF.

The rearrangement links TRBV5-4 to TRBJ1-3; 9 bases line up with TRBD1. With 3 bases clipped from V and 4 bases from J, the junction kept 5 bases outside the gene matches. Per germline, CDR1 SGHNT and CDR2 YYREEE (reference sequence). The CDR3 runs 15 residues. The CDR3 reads CASSSEQGAGNTIYF. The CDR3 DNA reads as TGTGCCAGCAGCTCTGAACAGGGGGCAGGAAACACCATATATTTT.

This CDR3 is CASSLKGAGKNTEAFF. The CDR3 region has the DNA TGTGCCAGCAGCTTGAAAGGGGCAGGAAAGAACACTGAAGCTTTCTTT. The V gene is TRBV7-9, the J gene TRBJ1-1; D perhaps matches TRBD1 (5 bases). V shed 3 bases and J shed 1 base, with 15 bases lying between them. The CDR3 is made up of 16 amino acids. Per germline, CDR1 SEHNR and CDR2 FQNEAQ (reference sequence).

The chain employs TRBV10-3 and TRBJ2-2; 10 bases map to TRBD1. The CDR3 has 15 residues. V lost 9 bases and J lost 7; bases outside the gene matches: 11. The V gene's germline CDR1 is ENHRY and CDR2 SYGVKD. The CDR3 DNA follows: TGTGCCATAGCTCCGGGACAGGGGCTGGGCGGGGAGCTGTTTTTT. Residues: CAIAPGQGLGGELFF.

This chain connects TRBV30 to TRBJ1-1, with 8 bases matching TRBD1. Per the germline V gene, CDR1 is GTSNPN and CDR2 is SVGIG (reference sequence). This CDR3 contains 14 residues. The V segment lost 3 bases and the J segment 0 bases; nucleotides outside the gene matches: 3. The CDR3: CAWRPGQVNTEAFF. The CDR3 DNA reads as TGTGCCTGGAGACCGGGACAGGTGAACACTGAAGCTTTCTTT.

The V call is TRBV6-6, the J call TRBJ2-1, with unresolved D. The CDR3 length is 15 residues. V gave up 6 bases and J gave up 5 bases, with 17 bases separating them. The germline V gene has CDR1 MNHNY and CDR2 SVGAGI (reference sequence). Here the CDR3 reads CASRSAKTNDNEQFF. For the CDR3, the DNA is TGTGCCAGCAGGAGTGCTAAAACTAACGACAATGAGCAGTTCTTC.

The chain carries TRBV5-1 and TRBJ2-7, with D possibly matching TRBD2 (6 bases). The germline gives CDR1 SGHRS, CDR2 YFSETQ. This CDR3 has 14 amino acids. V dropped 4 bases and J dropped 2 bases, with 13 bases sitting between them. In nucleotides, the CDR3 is TGCGCCAGCAGCCCTTCGGGGGAGCCCTACGAGCAGTACTTC. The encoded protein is CASSPSGEPYEQYF.

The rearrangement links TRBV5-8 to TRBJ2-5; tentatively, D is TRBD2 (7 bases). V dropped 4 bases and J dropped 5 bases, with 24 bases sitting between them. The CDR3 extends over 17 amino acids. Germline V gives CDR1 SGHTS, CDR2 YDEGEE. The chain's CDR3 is CASSLVFGQRRGETQYF. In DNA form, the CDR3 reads TGTGCCAGCAGCCTGGTTTTCGGACAGCGGCGGGGGGAGACCCAGTACTTC.

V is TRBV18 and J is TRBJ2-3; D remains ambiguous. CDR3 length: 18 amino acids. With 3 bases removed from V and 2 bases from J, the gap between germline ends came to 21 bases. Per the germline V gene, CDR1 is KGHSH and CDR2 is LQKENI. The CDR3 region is CASSPSIIVSKITDTQYF. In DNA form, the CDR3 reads TGTGCCAGCTCACCCTCTATTATAGTTTCCAAAATCACAGATACGCAGTATTTT. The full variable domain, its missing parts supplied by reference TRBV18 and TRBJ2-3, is NAGVMQNPRHLVRRRGQEARLRCSPMKGHSHVYWYRQLPEEGLKFMVYLQKENIIDESGMPKERFSAEFPKEGPSILRIQQVVRGDSAAYFCASSPSIIVSKITDTQYFGPGTRLTVL.